This T cell receptor beta chain was identified during a study of tumor and adjacent non-tumor tissue in lung cancer. Background on the study: The patients, roughly 10 men and 4 or 5 women, were roughly 31 to 85 with stage I to III disease. Findings and limits, study-wide: In normal lung, the top 100 clones were significantly more dominant than in tumor.

The CDR3 totals 15 residues. CDR1 SGHNT and CDR2 YYREEE come from the germline V gene (reference sequence). With respect to this clonotype: Its antigen is unidentified. One junction end does not reproduce the germline sequence, and a read error may be involved.

No cell sorting was done before RNA was extracted from the tissue. Distant lung tissue was collected more than 3 cm away from the tumor edge. A modified ARM-PCR protocol with three rounds of nested PCR amplified TCRbeta. TCRdb processed the multiplex PCR reads anew with MiXCR; each CDR3 protein has one entry. This table holds about 43,000 distinct CDR3 sequences, roughly 60% found once. The sequencing sample was made of distant non-tumor lung tissue. The receptor comes from a man aged 45 to 65 with non-small cell lung cancer. The chain recombines TRBV5-4 with TRBJ1-6; 7 bases align to TRBD1. CDR3 sequence (DNA): TGTGCCAGCGGCACGCGGGGTCAGGGGGAATCACCCCTACACTTT. Its protein product is CASGTRGQGESPLHF.